The 28 T cell receptor beta chains in this list originate from one sample, sequenced in a study of shared clonotypes between healthy human individuals. Profiled with immunoSEQ multiplex PCR; TCRdb holds only in-frame clones, not every one. The sample has almost 750,000 clones; roughly 72% are singletons. The sequenced sample consisted of memory CD4+ T cells sorted from blood. Subset meaning: CD45RA-negative fraction. The receptors were sampled from a woman in her twenties or thirties in good health.

The chain joins TRBV6-6 to TRBJ2-7; 10 bases agree with TRBD2. This CDR3 contains 13 residues. The V gene end was trimmed by 9 bases and the J gene end by 2 bases; junction bases not matched to a gene: 4. Germline CDR1 is MNHNY and CDR2 is SVGAGI (reference sequence). The CDR3 DNA reads as TGTGCCAGTATGCTAGCGGGAGCCTACGAGCAGTACTTC. It codes for CASMLAGAYEQYF.

This clone occurred a few times. V gene TRBV19 combines with J gene TRBJ1-5; 7 bases fit TRBD1. CDR1 LNHDA and CDR2 SQIVND come from the germline V gene (reference sequence). The CDR3 spans 13 residues. The junction had 6 bases not matched to a gene; V was cut back by 5 bases and J by 8 bases. The CDR3 reads CASSPRDSEPQHF. DNA of the CDR3: TGTGCCAGTAGTCCCCGGGACAGTGAGCCCCAGCATTTT.

About this clone itself: One end of the junction does not line up with germline, which may come from a read error. The J gene is TRBJ1-1, the V gene TRBV28; the D gene is possibly TRBD1 (6 bases). Germline CDR1 and CDR2: MDHEN and SYDVKM. The CDR3 runs 10 residues. The CDR3: CASSFIWTAF. Here the CDR3 DNA reads TGTGCCAGCAGTTTTATTTGGACAGCCTTT.

The rearrangement uses TRBV28 and TRBJ1-2; possible D gene TRBD1, 5 bases. In germline, CDR1 is MDHEN, CDR2 SYDVKM. This CDR3 comprises 15 residues. V was cut by 2 bases and J by 1 base, with 11 bases left in between. CDR3 sequence reads: CASSLGGGINYGYTF. In DNA, the CDR3 is TGTGCCAGCAGTTTAGGGGGGGGTATTAACTATGGCTACACCTTC.

This clone has just a few counts. The chain employs TRBV5-1 and TRBJ2-3; perhaps TRBD1 as D (5 bases). The CDR3 is 14 residues long. Germline-derived CDR1 and CDR2 are SGHRS and YFSETQ. The V end was cut by 2 bases, the J end by 1 base, with 8 bases between. This CDR3 is CASSFRQRTDTQYF. CDR3 bases: TGCGCCAGCAGCTTTCGACAGCGCACAGATACGCAGTATTTT.

V and J are TRBV4-1 and TRBJ1-2; the match to TRBD1 covers 8 bases. V shed 0 bases, J shed 7 bases, and the junction held 4 bases outside the gene matches. CDR1 and CDR2 (germline): MGHRA, YSYEKL. The length of the CDR3 is 14 residues. CDR3 nucleotide sequence: TGCGCCAGCAGCCAAGATTTCACAGGGGGTGGCTACACCTTC. This gives the protein CASSQDFTGGGYTF.

The chain uses TRBV14 and TRBJ1-2; unclear D gene. Looked up from germline, CDR1 is SGHDN and CDR2 is FVKESK. CDR3 size: 12 residues. V lost 4 bases, J lost 5 bases, and 8 bases lay in between. This chain's CDR3 is CASSLGKYGYTF. The CDR3 DNA sequence: TGTGCCAGCAGCCTCGGTAAATATGGCTACACCTTC. Full variable domain (missing parts from reference TRBV14 and TRBJ1-2): EAGVTQFPSHSVIEKGQTVTLRCDPISGHDNLYWYRRVMGKEIKFLLHFVKESKQDESGMPNNRFLAERTGGTYSTLKVQPAELEDSGVYFCASSLGKYGYTFGSGTRLTVV.

This clone has a handful of counts. J is TRBJ1-3 and V is TRBV9, with D tentatively TRBD1 (5 bases). CDR1 SGDLS and CDR2 YYNGEE come from the germline V gene. Between the trimmed V and J ends, which lost 3 bases and 0 bases, there was a span of 16 bases. There are 17 residues in the CDR3. The CDR3, as DNA: TGTGCCAGCAGCGCTAATCTGGGACTTCTCTCTGGAAACACCATATATTTT. It specifies CASSANLGLLSGNTIYF.

This clone turned up a few times. The J gene is TRBJ1-2, the V gene TRBV4-1, with TRBD1 as a possible D gene (5 bases). Germline CDR1 MGHRA, CDR2 YSYEKL. The V and J ends lost 3 bases and 4 bases respectively, with 12 bases between them. The CDR3 sequence is 14 residues long. CDR3 loop: CASSHPGLFYGYTF. In nucleotides, the CDR3 is TGCGCCAGCAGCCACCCGGGACTTTTCTATGGCTACACCTTC.

The chain couples TRBV27 to TRBJ2-3; D is unclear. V was cut by 0 bases and J by 10 bases, with 11 bases left in between. CDR3 length equals 13 residues. CDR1 is MNHEY and CDR2 is SMNVEV in the germline V gene (reference sequence). In nucleotides, the CDR3 is TGTGCCAGCAGTTTATCTCGGCCACCCTCGCAGTATTTT. Encoded protein: CASSLSRPPSQYF.

In this sample, this clone turned up a few times. J is TRBJ1-2 and V is TRBV27; a weak D match, TRBD1 (6 bases). CDR3 length: 15 residues. Germline values: CDR1 MNHEY, CDR2 SMNVEV (reference sequence). V lost 1 base, J lost 0 bases, and 9 bases lay in between. In nucleotides, the CDR3 is TGTGCCAGCAGTTTATGGGGGGCGACTAACTATGGCTACACCTTC. Residues: CASSLWGATNYGYTF.

V gene TRBV18 combines with J gene TRBJ2-5; D unresolved. V lost 3 bases, J lost 4 bases, and 9 bases lay in between. CDR3 length equals 13 residues. The germline CDR1 and CDR2 sequences are KGHSH and LQKENI. The CDR3 DNA reads as TGTGCCAGCTCACCTCACGCGAGAGAGACCCAGTACTTC. Its protein is CASSPHARETQYF.

This clone was seen only a few times. This CDR3 is also generated by other DNA sequences in the sample. The chain employs TRBV5-1 and TRBJ2-7; 10 nucleotides agree with TRBD1. Germline CDR1 reads SGHRS; CDR2 reads YFSETQ. V was clipped by 7 bases and J by 6 bases; unmatched bases: 10. There are 14 residues in the CDR3. The CDR3 coding sequence is TGCGCCAGCTCGTCCGGGACAGGGGCCCTCGAGCAGTACTTC. Its translation: CASSSGTGALEQYF.

As DNA, the CDR3 is TGCGCCAGCAGTGAGGCAGGGACTGAAGCTTTCTTT. Translation gives CASSEAGTEAFF. The rearrangement uses TRBV10-2 and TRBJ1-1; the D gene is possibly TRBD1 (5 bases). V was shortened by 2 bases and J by 5 bases, with 6 bases between the two germline ends. Germline values: CDR1 WSHSY, CDR2 SAAADI. The CDR3 contains 12 residues.

The chain joins TRBV7-2 to TRBJ2-5, with 9 bases aligning to TRBD2. Germline CDR1 and CDR2: SGHTA and FQGNSA. J was trimmed by 5 bases and V by 5 bases; bases with no gene match: 3. The CDR3 is 13 amino acids. In DNA form, the CDR3 reads TGTGCCAGCAGCAGAAGCGGGAGGGAGACCCAGTACTTC. Its protein is CASSRSGRETQYF.

This chain links TRBV2 with TRBJ1-5; a weak D match, TRBD1 (5 bases). Germline assignment: CDR1 SNHLY and CDR2 FYNNEI. This CDR3 has 15 amino acids. Trimming took off 7 bases at V and 0 bases at J, with 13 bases between the two ends. CDR3 protein: CASKLTEHSNQPQHF. The CDR3 nucleotides are TGTGCCAGCAAGTTGACAGAGCATAGCAATCAGCCCCAGCATTTT. The full variable domain, completed using reference TRBV2 and TRBJ1-5, is EPEVTQTPSHQVTQMGQEVILRCVPISNHLYFYWYRQILGQKVEFLVSFYNNEISEKSEIFDDQFSVERPDGSNFTLKIRSTKLEDSAMYFCASKLTEHSNQPQHFGDGTRLSIL.

The rearrangement uses TRBV5-1 and TRBJ2-7, with 7 positions matching TRBD1. CDR3 size: 14 residues. V shed 4 bases and J 0 bases; nucleotides not matched to a gene: 4. Germline CDR1 reads SGHRS; CDR2 reads YFSETQ. CDR3 in DNA: TGCGCCAGCAGCGACCGGGACAGCTCCTACGAGCAGTACTTC. Residues: CASSDRDSSYEQYF.

The rearrangement links TRBV27 to TRBJ2-5, with D unclear. The germline gives CDR1 MNHEY, CDR2 SMNVEV (reference sequence). V dropped 6 bases and J dropped 5 bases, with 13 bases sitting between them. The CDR3 has 13 amino acids. The DNA for the CDR3 is TGTGCCAGCAGGCCTTGGGGTAGCGAGACCCAGTACTTC. This gives the protein CASRPWGSETQYF.

The chain links TRBV19 to TRBJ1-1; weak D call: TRBD1 (6 bases). The germline V gene encodes CDR1 LNHDA and CDR2 SQIVND (reference sequence). V lost 2 bases and J lost 8, with 18 bases in between. This CDR3 comprises 15 residues. The CDR3 here is CASSISRQAPTEAFF. The CDR3 coding sequence is TGTGCCAGTAGTATATCAAGACAGGCTCCTACGGAAGCTTTCTTT.

The V call is TRBV10-1, the J call TRBJ2-3; D call uncertain. V dropped 0 bases and J dropped 2 bases, with 9 bases sitting between them. The V gene's germline CDR1 is WNHNN and CDR2 SYGVQD (reference sequence). The CDR3 sequence is 15 residues long. CDR3 loop: CASSESIATTDTQYF. CDR3 bases: TGCGCCAGCAGTGAGTCGATAGCTACCACAGATACGCAGTATTTT.

This clone was observed once. The chain has TRBV30 and TRBJ2-7; D possibly corresponds to TRBD1 (5 bases). V was cut by 4 bases and J by 3 bases, with 16 bases left in between. The CDR3 length is 14 residues. Germline V gene sequence: CDR1 GTSNPN, CDR2 SVGIG (reference sequence). CDR3 bases: TGTGCCTGGACCCCCCTCAGGGCGTACTACGAGCAGTACTTC. This codes for CAWTPLRAYYEQYF.

This chain uses TRBV14 with TRBJ1-2; 10 bases match TRBD1. The germline V gene has CDR1 SGHDN and CDR2 FVKESK. The CDR3 runs to 15 residues. V trimming: 4 bases; J trimming: 1 base; junction bases outside the gene matches: 3. CDR3 protein: CASSPRTGGNYGYTF. CDR3 nucleotide sequence: TGTGCCAGCAGCCCTCGGACAGGGGGTAACTATGGCTACACCTTC.

This chain uses TRBV6-5 with TRBJ1-1; D may be TRBD1 (6 bases). Germline CDR1 is MNHEY and CDR2 is SVGAGI. CDR3 length: 13 residues. Trimming cost V 7 bases and J 1 base, with 10 bases left between them. CDR3 protein: CASTMTGNTEAFF. CDR3 DNA: TGTGCCAGCACCATGACAGGGAACACTGAAGCTTTCTTT.

The chain links TRBV6-4 to TRBJ2-1, with TRBD1 matching 7 bases. J was trimmed by 5 bases and V by 2 bases; bases with no gene match: 3. CDR1 and CDR2 (germline): MRHNA, SNTAGT. This CDR3 is built from 14 residues. DNA of the CDR3: TGTGCCAGCAGTGACGTACAGGGGAACAATGAGCAGTTCTTC. Its protein is CASSDVQGNNEQFF.

J is TRBJ2-1 and V is TRBV5-4; 10 nucleotides line up with TRBD2. From germline, CDR1 is SGHNT and CDR2 YYREEE (reference sequence). CDR3 length: 15 residues. V was pared by 3 bases and J by 4 bases, with 4 bases of the junction left unmatched. CDR3 coding DNA: TGTGCCAGCAGCTGGACTAGCGGACTTTACAATGAGCAGTTCTTC. Its protein is CASSWTSGLYNEQFF. The entire variable domain, with the rest obtained from reference TRBV5-4 and TRBJ2-1, is as follows: ETGVTQSPTHLIKTRGQQVTLRCSSQSGHNTVSWYQQALGQGPQFIFQYYREEENGRGNFPPRFSGLQFPNYSSELNVNALELDDSALYLCASSWTSGLYNEQFFGPGTRLTVL.

The chain recombines TRBV13 with TRBJ2-3; D remains ambiguous. The germline V gene encodes CDR1 PRHDT and CDR2 FYEKMQ (reference sequence). Trimming shortened V by 5 bases and J by 4 bases, and 7 bases separated the two germline ends. The CDR3 totals 12 residues. DNA of the CDR3: TGTGCCAGCAGCAGAACGGCAGATACGCAGTATTTT. Residues: CASSRTADTQYF.

V gene TRBV7-6 combines with J gene TRBJ1-2, with D hard to call. Germline V lookup: CDR1 SGHVS, CDR2 FNYEAQ. V was cut by 4 bases and J by 6 bases, with 21 bases left in between. The CDR3 is made up of 16 amino acids. CDR3 sequence: CASSSPPGRTLNGYTF. The CDR3 nucleotides read TGTGCCAGCAGCTCCCCCCCGGGCAGAACCTTAAATGGCTACACCTTC.

This clone was observed a handful of times. The CDR3 sequence is CASSELGHYTDTQYF. The CDR3 DNA reads TGCGCCAGCAGTGAGCTGGGGCATTACACAGATACGCAGTATTTT. The chain recombines TRBV10-2 with TRBJ2-3; D possibly corresponds to TRBD1 (5 bases). Trimming left V 2 bases short and J 2 bases short, with 11 bases between. The CDR3 loop spans 15 amino acids. From germline, CDR1 is WSHSY and CDR2 SAAADI.